A selection of T cell receptor beta chains follows, all from one sample in a study of blood T cell repertoires in COVID-19. TCRdb keeps only in-frame clones here, not all; method: immunoSEQ multiplex PCR. The table records about 210,000 clones, approximately 88% of them present only once. Sequenced material: PBMCs or T cells enriched from blood (not recorded which). The receptors derive from a woman between 18 and 29 years old who had recovered from COVID-19. The CDR3 runs from the conserved cysteine through the conserved F or W. The D gene is left open where the match is weak. The size of a clone is reported for some rows only, either as once, few or many, or as a class for expanded clones.

v_gene: TRBV2; j_gene: TRBJ2-5; d_gene: TRBD1; abundance: -; CDR3aa: CASSVRTGQETQYF; CDR3nt: TGTGCCAGCAGTGTTCGGACAGGCCAAGAGACCCAGTACTTC
v_gene: TRBV28; j_gene: TRBJ1-6; d_gene: -; abundance: -; CDR3aa: CASSPDSRNNSPLHF; CDR3nt: TGTGCCAGCAGCCCGGACAGCCGAAATAATTCACCCCTCCACTTT
v_gene: TRBV7-6; j_gene: TRBJ1-6; d_gene: -; abundance: -; CDR3aa: CASSLRRLNSPLHF; CDR3nt: TGTGCCAGCAGTTTAAGGCGGCTTAATTCACCCCTCCACTTT
v_gene: TRBV4-1; j_gene: TRBJ1-6; d_gene: -; abundance: -; CDR3aa: CASSKRNGSPLHF; CDR3nt: TGCGCCAGCAGCAAAAGAAACGGGTCACCCCTCCACTTT
v_gene: TRBV19; j_gene: TRBJ2-5; d_gene: -; abundance: -; CDR3aa: CASSTRGTQYF; CDR3nt: TGTGCCAGTAGTACACGGGGGACCCAGTACTTC
v_gene: TRBV15; j_gene: TRBJ2-1; d_gene: TRBD2; abundance: -; CDR3aa: CATSSAAGGALNEQFF; CDR3nt: TGTGCCACCAGCAGCGCCGCCGGGGGGGCCCTCAATGAGCAGTTCTTC
v_gene: TRBV19; j_gene: TRBJ1-5; d_gene: TRBD1; abundance: -; CDR3aa: CASNRQGGSNQPQHF; CDR3nt: TGTGCCAGTAACAGACAGGGTGGTAGCAATCAGCCCCAGCATTTT
v_gene: TRBV3-1/TRBV3-2; j_gene: TRBJ1-6; d_gene: -; abundance: once; CDR3aa: CASSQDSQGGSPLHF; CDR3nt: TGTGCCAGCAGCCAAGATTCTCAGGGTGGTTCACCCCTCCACTTT
v_gene: TRBV2; j_gene: TRBJ2-3; d_gene: TRBD1; abundance: -; CDR3aa: CASSPIFGTEDMYTQYF; CDR3nt: TGTGCCAGCAGTCCGATTTTTGGGACAGAGGACATGTATACGCAGTATTTT
v_gene: TRBV24-1; j_gene: TRBJ2-2; d_gene: -; abundance: -; CDR3aa: CATSDPRGSVGQHTGELFF; CDR3nt: TGTGCCACCAGTGATCCCCGTGGGAGCGTCGGGCAGCACACCGGGGAGCTGTTTTTT
v_gene: TRBV30; j_gene: TRBJ1-1; d_gene: -; abundance: once; CDR3aa: CAWSVLGNTEAFF; CDR3nt: TGTGCCTGGAGTGTACTGGGCAACACTGAAGCTTTCTTT
v_gene: TRBV28; j_gene: TRBJ2-1; d_gene: TRBD1; abundance: -; CDR3aa: CASTDRGRVDEQFF; CDR3nt: TGTGCCAGCACGGACAGGGGAAGGGTGGATGAGCAGTTCTTC
v_gene: TRBV19; j_gene: TRBJ1-2; d_gene: TRBD1; abundance: -; CDR3aa: CASSTLTTGSRGDRYGYTF; CDR3nt: TGTGCCAGTAGTACCCTAACGACAGGGAGTAGAGGCGACCGCTATGGCTACACCTTC
v_gene: TRBV2; j_gene: TRBJ2-7; d_gene: TRBD1; abundance: -; CDR3aa: CASSAAGTGVHEQYF; CDR3nt: TGTGCCAGCAGTGCCGCCGGGACAGGGGTCCACGAGCAGTACTTC
v_gene: TRBV30; j_gene: TRBJ1-2; d_gene: TRBD1; abundance: -; CDR3aa: CAWKTGILDGYTF; CDR3nt: TGTGCCTGGAAGACAGGGATTTTAGATGGCTACACCTTC
v_gene: TRBV2; j_gene: TRBJ1-1; d_gene: TRBD1; abundance: -; CDR3aa: CASSGIRTGSEAFF; CDR3nt: TGTGCCAGCAGTGGGATTCGGACAGGGAGTGAAGCTTTCTTT
v_gene: TRBV28; j_gene: TRBJ2-3; d_gene: -; abundance: -; CDR3aa: CASSSAQYTDTQYF; CDR3nt: TGTGCCAGCAGTTCCGCCCAGTACACAGATACGCAGTATTTT
v_gene: TRBV28; j_gene: TRBJ1-4; d_gene: -; abundance: -; CDR3aa: CASSLTPGQTRHEKLFF; CDR3nt: TGTGCCAGCAGTTTGACGCCTGGACAGACAAGACATGAAAAACTGTTTTTT
v_gene: TRBV28; j_gene: TRBJ1-5; d_gene: -; abundance: -; CDR3aa: CASSFTDRGPQHF; CDR3nt: TGTGCCAGCAGTTTTACCGACCGGGGGCCCCAGCATTTT
v_gene: TRBV29-1; j_gene: TRBJ1-1; d_gene: TRBD1; abundance: -; CDR3aa: CSVVRGQAEAFF; CDR3nt: TGCAGCGTTGTCAGGGGACAGGCTGAAGCTTTCTTT
v_gene: TRBV28; j_gene: TRBJ1-6; d_gene: -; abundance: -; CDR3aa: CASSTRRWERGSPLHF; CDR3nt: TGTGCCAGCAGTACGCGCCGTTGGGAGCGAGGTTCACCCCTCCACTTT
v_gene: TRBV6-2/TRBV6-3; j_gene: TRBJ2-1; d_gene: TRBD1; abundance: many; CDR3aa: CASSAGTGESGEQFF; CDR3nt: TGTGCCAGCAGCGCCGGGACAGGGGAGTCAGGTGAGCAGTTCTTC
v_gene: TRBV7-9; j_gene: TRBJ2-2; d_gene: -; abundance: -; CDR3aa: CASSLRGAGFPGELFF; CDR3nt: TGTGCCAGCAGCTTACGTGGGGCAGGCTTCCCCGGGGAGCTGTTTTTT
v_gene: TRBV28; j_gene: TRBJ2-5; d_gene: TRBD2; abundance: -; CDR3aa: CASSLTSGGATQYF; CDR3nt: TGTGCCAGCAGCCTGACTAGCGGGGGCGCGACCCAGTACTTC
v_gene: TRBV28; j_gene: TRBJ1-1; d_gene: -; abundance: -; CDR3aa: CASSLSSWGSEAFF; CDR3nt: TGTGCCAGCAGTTTATCCTCCTGGGGCTCTGAAGCTTTCTTT
v_gene: TRBV9; j_gene: TRBJ1-6; d_gene: -; abundance: -; CDR3aa: CASSAGGTNSPLHF; CDR3nt: TGTGCCAGCAGCGCGGGAGGTACTAATTCACCCCTCCACTTT
v_gene: TRBV4-1; j_gene: TRBJ1-1; d_gene: TRBD1; abundance: -; CDR3aa: CASSHSGTGDTEAFF; CDR3nt: TGCGCCAGCAGCCATTCCGGGACAGGGGACACTGAAGCTTTCTTT
v_gene: TRBV28; j_gene: TRBJ2-5; d_gene: -; abundance: -; CDR3aa: CASSLGRGIAGETQYF; CDR3nt: TGTGCCAGCAGTTTAGGGCGGGGCATCGCGGGGGAGACCCAGTACTTC
v_gene: TRBV29-1; j_gene: TRBJ1-1; d_gene: -; abundance: -; CDR3aa: CSGLRGKNTEAFF; CDR3nt: TGCAGCGGTTTAAGAGGGAAGAACACTGAAGCTTTCTTT
v_gene: TRBV5-1; j_gene: TRBJ1-2; d_gene: TRBD1; abundance: -; CDR3aa: CASSLSGTGVNEGYGYTF; CDR3nt: TGCGCCAGCAGCTTATCGGGGACAGGGGTGAACGAAGGTTATGGCTACACCTTC
v_gene: TRBV5-1; j_gene: TRBJ2-4; d_gene: TRBD1; abundance: -; CDR3aa: CASSSGGVDDIQYF; CDR3nt: TGCGCCAGCAGCTCAGGGGGCGTCGATGACATTCAGTACTTC
v_gene: TRBV5-4; j_gene: TRBJ1-1; d_gene: TRBD1; abundance: -; CDR3aa: CASSSKGQGQNTEAFF; CDR3nt: TGTGCCAGCAGCTCAAAGGGACAGGGCCAGAACACTGAAGCTTTCTTT
v_gene: TRBV3-1/TRBV3-2; j_gene: TRBJ2-7; d_gene: TRBD1; abundance: -; CDR3aa: CASSPWDSTYEQYF; CDR3nt: TGTGCCAGCAGCCCCTGGGACAGCACCTACGAGCAGTACTTC
v_gene: TRBV6-1; j_gene: TRBJ2-7; d_gene: TRBD1; abundance: -; CDR3aa: CASSEEAQGVSPF; CDR3nt: TGTGCCAGCAGTGAAGAGGCGCAGGGGGTCAGTCCCTTC
v_gene: TRBV28; j_gene: TRBJ1-2; d_gene: -; abundance: -; CDR3aa: CASSLKGSGYTF; CDR3nt: TGTGCCAGCAGTTTAAAGGGGTCTGGCTACACCTTC
v_gene: TRBV28; j_gene: TRBJ2-7; d_gene: TRBD2; abundance: -; CDR3aa: CASSFTTSGLYEQYF; CDR3nt: TGTGCCAGCAGTTTTACGACTAGCGGGTTGTACGAGCAGTACTTC
v_gene: TRBV12-3/TRBV12-4; j_gene: TRBJ1-2; d_gene: TRBD1; abundance: -; CDR3aa: CASSNDRAYGYTF; CDR3nt: TGTGCCAGCAGTAACGACAGGGCCTATGGCTACACCTTC
v_gene: TRBV28; j_gene: TRBJ2-7; d_gene: TRBD1; abundance: -; CDR3aa: CASSLTGGNEQYF; CDR3nt: TGTGCCAGCAGTTTAACAGGGGGCAACGAGCAGTACTTC
v_gene: TRBV6-1; j_gene: TRBJ2-3; d_gene: -; abundance: -; CDR3aa: CASSERQTQYF; CDR3nt: TGTGCCAGCAGTGAGAGACAGACGCAGTATTTT
v_gene: TRBV14; j_gene: TRBJ2-7; d_gene: TRBD1; abundance: few; CDR3aa: CASSLTGTGVREQYF; CDR3nt: TGTGCCAGCAGCCTAACCGGGACAGGGGTGCGCGAGCAGTACTTC
v_gene: TRBV18; j_gene: TRBJ1-5; d_gene: -; abundance: -; CDR3aa: CASSPQGINQPQHF; CDR3nt: TGTGCCAGCTCACCACAGGGGATCAATCAGCCCCAGCATTTT
v_gene: TRBV5-1; j_gene: TRBJ2-3; d_gene: TRBD2; abundance: -; CDR3aa: CASGIGAGGVTDTQYF; CDR3nt: TGCGCCAGCGGAATAGGAGCGGGAGGGGTCACAGATACGCAGTATTTT
v_gene: TRBV6-1; j_gene: TRBJ1-6; d_gene: -; abundance: -; CDR3aa: CASSEAPLPGYNSPLHF; CDR3nt: TGTGCCAGCAGTGAAGCCCCACTTCCCGGCTATAATTCACCCCTCCACTTT
v_gene: TRBV30; j_gene: TRBJ2-1; d_gene: -; abundance: once; CDR3aa: CAWRRDSGSYNEQFF; CDR3nt: TGTGCCTGGAGGAGGGATTCGGGGTCCTACAATGAGCAGTTCTTC
v_gene: TRBV6-1; j_gene: TRBJ1-5; d_gene: -; abundance: -; CDR3aa: CASSEASGGSQPQHF; CDR3nt: TGTGCCAGCAGTGAAGCTTCCGGGGGGAGTCAGCCCCAGCATTTT
v_gene: TRBV23-1; j_gene: TRBJ2-4; d_gene: -; abundance: -; CDR3aa: CASSHFRVLAKNIQYF; CDR3nt: TGCGCCAGCAGTCACTTCAGGGTTCTAGCCAAAAACATTCAGTACTTC
v_gene: TRBV5-1; j_gene: TRBJ1-5; d_gene: -; abundance: -; CDR3aa: CASSLDFGQPQHF; CDR3nt: TGCGCCAGCAGCTTGGACTTTGGTCAGCCCCAGCATTTT
v_gene: TRBV7-9; j_gene: TRBJ1-1; d_gene: TRBD1; abundance: -; CDR3aa: CASSLGGQGTEAFF; CDR3nt: TGTGCCAGCAGCTTAGGGGGACAGGGGACTGAAGCTTTCTTT
v_gene: TRBV5-6; j_gene: TRBJ2-3; d_gene: -; abundance: -; CDR3aa: CASSLLSTDTQYF; CDR3nt: TGTGCCAGCAGCCTTTTAAGCACAGATACGCAGTATTTT
v_gene: TRBV6-5; j_gene: TRBJ1-5; d_gene: TRBD1; abundance: -; CDR3aa: CASSSGGGSNQPQHF; CDR3nt: TGTGCCAGCAGTTCAGGGGGAGGAAGCAATCAGCCCCAGCATTTT
v_gene: TRBV14; j_gene: TRBJ1-4; d_gene: -; abundance: few; CDR3aa: CASSQDLGRGREKLFF; CDR3nt: TGTGCCAGCAGCCAAGATCTTGGGAGGGGTCGAGAAAAACTGTTTTTT
v_gene: TRBV7-9; j_gene: TRBJ2-2; d_gene: -; abundance: -; CDR3aa: CASSSPFYRDLVVAGELFF; CDR3nt: TGTGCCAGCAGCTCACCGTTTTACAGGGATTTAGTGGTCGCCGGGGAGCTGTTTTTT